Each of the 5 T cell receptor beta chains below was sequenced from the same sample in a study of cytomegalovirus exposure and HLA in healthy donors. The PCR had 60 Vbeta and 13 Jbeta primers. Using immunoSEQ multiplex PCR, the repertoire was profiled, and TCRdb retains in-frame clones only, with some absent. The sample carries about 120,000 clones, about 68% recorded once. Sequencing used PBMCs. Receptors were obtained from a woman aged 40 to 50 in good health and CMV-seropositive.

The V and J genes are TRBV7-2 and TRBJ1-5; no clear D. Germline assignment: CDR1 SGHTA and CDR2 FQGNSA. The CDR3 is made up of 13 amino acids. Deletions cut 3 bases from V and 4 bases from J, with 7 bases between. CDR3: CASSLRGNQPQHF. CDR3 nucleotide sequence: TGTGCCAGCAGCTTGAGAGGTAATCAGCCCCAGCATTTT. Together with reference TRBV7-2 and TRBJ1-5, the CDR3 gives the full variable domain: GAGVSQSPSNKVTEKGKDVELRCDPISGHTALYWYRQSLGQGLEFLIYFQGNSAPDKSGLPSDRFSAERTGGSVSTLTIQRTQQEDSAVYLCASSLRGNQPQHFGDGTRLSIL.

The chain is built from TRBV30 and TRBJ1-1, with a possible D match to TRBD1 (5 bases). CDR1 is GTSNPN and CDR2 is SVGIG in the germline V gene (reference sequence). The ends were cut back, 3 bases at V and 1 base at J, with 9 bases in the middle. The CDR3 has 13 amino acids. In nucleotides, the CDR3 is TGTGCCTGGAGCCTGGGGGGGAACACTGAAGCTTTCTTT. Protein sequence: CAWSLGGNTEAFF.

The chain couples TRBV6-7 to TRBJ2-7, with TRBD2 matching over 8 bases. TRBV6-7 is an ORF, with its function uncertain. V lost 2 bases, J lost 6 bases, and 15 bases stayed unmatched. The CDR3 has 17 residues. In DNA, the CDR3 is TGTGCCAGCAGTTACACTTTGCAGCGGGAGTCCCTCTCCGAGCAGTACTTC. It is translated as CASSYTLQRESLSEQYF.

The genes are TRBV4-1 and TRBJ2-1, with 14 bases fitting TRBD2. Per germline, CDR1 MGHRA and CDR2 YSYEKL. The CDR3 length is 16 residues. Losses at the gene ends were 4 bases for V and 7 bases for J; bases not matched to a gene: 6. CDR3: CASSLYGTSGSNEQFF. The DNA of the CDR3 is TGCGCCAGCAGCCTTTATGGGACTAGCGGGAGTAATGAGCAGTTCTTC.

The chain combines TRBV19 with TRBJ2-1, with 7 bases fitting TRBD1. The V gene's germline CDR1 is LNHDA and CDR2 SQIVND (reference sequence). J was trimmed by 0 bases and V by 7 bases; bases with no gene match: 6. This CDR3 region has 15 residues. CDR3: CASTLGGSSYNEQFF. In DNA, the CDR3 is TGTGCCAGTACCTTAGGGGGCAGCTCCTACAATGAGCAGTTCTTC.